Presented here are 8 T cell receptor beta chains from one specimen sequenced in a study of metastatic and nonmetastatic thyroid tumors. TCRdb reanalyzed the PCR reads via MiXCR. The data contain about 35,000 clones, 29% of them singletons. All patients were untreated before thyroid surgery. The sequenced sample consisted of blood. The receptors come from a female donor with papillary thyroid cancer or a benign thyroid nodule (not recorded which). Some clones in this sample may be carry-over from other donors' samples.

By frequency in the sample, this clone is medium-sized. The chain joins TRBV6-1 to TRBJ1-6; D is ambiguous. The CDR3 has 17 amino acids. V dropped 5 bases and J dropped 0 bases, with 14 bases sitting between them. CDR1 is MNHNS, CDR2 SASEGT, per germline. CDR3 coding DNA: TGTGCCAGCAGTCTCCGGGGAACCCACTCCTATAATTCACCCCTCCACTTT. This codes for CASSLRGTHSYNSPLHF.

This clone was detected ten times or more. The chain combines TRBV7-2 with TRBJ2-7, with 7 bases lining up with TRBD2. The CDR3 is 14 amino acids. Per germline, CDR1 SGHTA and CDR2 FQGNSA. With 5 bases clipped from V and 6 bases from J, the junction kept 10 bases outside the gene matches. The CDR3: CASSRGWEGPEQYF. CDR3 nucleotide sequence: TGTGCCAGCAGCCGAGGGTGGGAGGGGCCCGAGCAGTACTTC.

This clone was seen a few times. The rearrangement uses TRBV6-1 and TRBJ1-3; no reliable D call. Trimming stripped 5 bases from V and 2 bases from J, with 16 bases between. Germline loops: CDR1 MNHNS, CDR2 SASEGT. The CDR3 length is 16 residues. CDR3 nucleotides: TGTGCCAGCAGTCCTACCCTCTGGGCCGCTGGAAACACCATATATTTT. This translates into CASSPTLWAAGNTIYF.

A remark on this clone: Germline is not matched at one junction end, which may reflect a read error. The chain's CDR3 is CASSLIAGVGNEHFF. The CDR3 nucleotides are TGTGCCAGCAGCTTGATAGCGGGAGTTGGTAATGAGCATTTCTTC. This chain joins TRBV11-2 and TRBJ2-1; 9 bases map to TRBD2. This CDR3 is built from 15 residues. Germline CDR1 and CDR2: SGHAT and FQNNGV.

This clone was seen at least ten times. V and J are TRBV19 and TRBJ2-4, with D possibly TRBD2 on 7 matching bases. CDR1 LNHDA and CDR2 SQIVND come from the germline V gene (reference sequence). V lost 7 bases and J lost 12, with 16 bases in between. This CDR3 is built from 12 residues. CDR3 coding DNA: TGTGCCAGTAAAACCAAGGGGGGGTCTCAGTACTTC. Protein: CASKTKGGSQYF.

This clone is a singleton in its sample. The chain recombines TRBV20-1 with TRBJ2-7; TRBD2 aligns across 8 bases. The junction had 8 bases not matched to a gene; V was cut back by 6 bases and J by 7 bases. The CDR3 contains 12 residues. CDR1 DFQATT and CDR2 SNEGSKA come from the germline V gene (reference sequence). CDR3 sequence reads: CSAELADGEQYF. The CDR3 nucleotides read TGCAGTGCCGAACTAGCGGATGGGGAGCAGTACTTC.

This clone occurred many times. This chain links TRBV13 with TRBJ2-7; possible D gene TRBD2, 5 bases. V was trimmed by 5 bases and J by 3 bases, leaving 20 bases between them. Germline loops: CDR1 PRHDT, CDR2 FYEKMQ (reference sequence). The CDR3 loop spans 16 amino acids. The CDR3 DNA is TGTGCCAGCAGCCTTTCCGTTTTGAGCGGAAGCTACGAGCAGTACTTC. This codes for CASSLSVLSGSYEQYF. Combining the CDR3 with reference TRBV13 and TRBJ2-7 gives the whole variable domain AAGVIQSPRHLIKEKRETATLKCYPIPRHDTVYWYQQGPGQDPQFLISFYEKMQSDKGSIPDRFSAQQFSDYHSELNMSSLELGDSALYFCASSLSVLSGSYEQYFGPGTRLTVT.

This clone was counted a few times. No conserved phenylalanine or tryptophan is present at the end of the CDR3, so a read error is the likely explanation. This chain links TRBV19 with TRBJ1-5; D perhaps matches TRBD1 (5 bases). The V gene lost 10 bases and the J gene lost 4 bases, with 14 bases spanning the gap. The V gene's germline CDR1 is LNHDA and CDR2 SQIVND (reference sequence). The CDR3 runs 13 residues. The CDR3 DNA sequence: TGTGCCACCAGGCCCAAGGGGAATCAGCCCCAGCATCTT. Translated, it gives CATRPKGNQPQHL.